These T cell receptor beta chains were read from a single sample in a study of graft-versus-host responses after intestinal transplantation. Assay used: immunoSEQ multiplex PCR; TCRdb lists only in-frame clones, some missing. The top ten clones hold under 3.5% of a sample with approximately 15,000 clones, about 67% of them seen once. The sequencing used ileum tissue, collected 14 days after transplant. Receptors originate from a human patient who received an intestinal transplant, so some T cells may come from the graft donor. CDR3s include the opening cysteine and the closing phenylalanine or tryptophan.

v_gene: TRBV2; len: 11; CDR3aa: CASSENYEQYF
v_gene: TRBV11-2; len: 14; CDR3aa: CASRITGGRDTQYF
v_gene: TRBV5-4; len: 17; CDR3aa: CASSLDGLTGVRNTIYF
v_gene: TRBV7-6; len: 16; CDR3aa: CASSLEGGGPAYEQYF
v_gene: TRBV5-5; len: 14; CDR3aa: CASSLLFSGNTIYF
v_gene: TRBV5-1; len: 14; CDR3aa: CASSPTGGNTEAFF
v_gene: TRBV5-4; len: 16; CDR3aa: CASSLLQGGSGNTIYF
v_gene: TRBV10-3; len: 14; CDR3aa: CAISETPNNSPLHF
v_gene: TRBV18; len: 14; CDR3aa: CASSPGQTSYEQYF
v_gene: TRBV2; len: 14; CDR3aa: CASSIPGQYNEQFF
v_gene: TRBV5-1; len: 14; CDR3aa: CASSLSGAYTEAFF
v_gene: TRBV7-3; len: 15; CDR3aa: CASSPTSGIIYEQFF
v_gene: TRBV19; len: 14; CDR3aa: CASSIGFGRDVAFF
v_gene: TRBV28; len: 14; CDR3aa: CASSLPDVNTEAFF
v_gene: TRBV7-9; len: 12; CDR3aa: CASSVASYEQYF
v_gene: TRBV5-1; len: 14; CDR3aa: CASSSGGPYNEQFF
v_gene: TRBV18; len: 17; CDR3aa: CASSPVDQGARFLGYTF
v_gene: TRBV5-8; len: 15; CDR3aa: CASSLASGRVNEQFF
v_gene: TRBV2; len: 16; CDR3aa: CASSEGLRSSTDTQYF
v_gene: TRBV5-1; len: 12; CDR3aa: CASSLAADTQYF
v_gene: TRBV4-1; len: 15; CDR3aa: CASSLWGGDNNEQFF
v_gene: TRBV2; len: 14; CDR3aa: CASSDFRNTGELFF
v_gene: TRBV9; len: 16; CDR3aa: CASSTTGVASGNTIYF
v_gene: TRBV2; len: 17; CDR3aa: CASQGTGGFSGANVLTF
v_gene: TRBV11-1; len: 14; CDR3aa: CASSLAAGQETQYF
v_gene: TRBV11-3; len: 12; CDR3aa: CASSQGTGELFF
v_gene: TRBV5-1; len: 17; CDR3aa: CASGAPSGRTSTDTQYF
v_gene: TRBV7-2; len: 14; CDR3aa: CASSLRQGDSPLHF
v_gene: TRBV30; len: 14; CDR3aa: CAWSVSSAYNEQFF
v_gene: TRBV30; len: 13; CDR3aa: CAWSVRSPYEQYF
v_gene: TRBV29-1; len: 11; CDR3aa: CSVEEKGTQYF
v_gene: TRBV28; len: 12; CDR3aa: CASSSPPYGYTF
v_gene: TRBV6-5; len: 15; CDR3aa: CASRAGRHENYGYTF
v_gene: TRBV7-3; len: 15; CDR3aa: CASSLSGQGQETQYF
v_gene: TRBV7-2; len: 13; CDR3aa: CASRPNPGQGAFF
v_gene: TRBV19; len: 12; CDR3aa: CASSGRAYGYTF
v_gene: TRBV4-3; len: 15; CDR3aa: CASSQGGSLRYEQYF
v_gene: TRBV6-6; len: 12; CDR3aa: CASRRTGGEQYF
v_gene: TRBV30; len: 12; CDR3aa: CAWSVGPNEQFF
v_gene: TRBV11-3; len: 12; CDR3aa: CATQLGGDQAFF
v_gene: TRBV6-6; len: 14; CDR3aa: CASTKDGFGNEQFF